This record concerns one T cell receptor (beta chain) sequence. These data come from a study of shared clonotypes between healthy human individuals. With 10 bases removed from V and 1 base from J, the gap between germline ends came to 6 bases. The CDR3 extends over 11 amino acids. Germline CDR1 SNHLY, CDR2 FYNNEI. There were only Caucasian adults among the donors, and all lived in Nashville, Tennessee. Each subset's genomic DNA was shared equally among a number of immunoSEQ plates. DNA input for the unsorted PBMC replicate PCRs was about 0.3 ug, approximately 30,000 T cell genomes. Here immunoSEQ multiplex PCR was the method, and the copy in TCRdb shows in-frame clones only, minus some. The data contain about 470,000 clones, more than 75% of them singletons.

This clonotype originated in a woman between 35 and 50 years old in good health. Some clones in this sample may be carry-over from other donors' samples. This rearrangement joins TRBV2 to TRBJ2-3, with D unclear. The specimen was PBMCs. CDR3 nucleotides: TGTGCCACCTCGGGCACAGATACGCAGTATTTT. It is translated as CATSGTDTQYF. Supplemented by reference TRBV2 and TRBJ2-3, the full variable domain reads EPEVTQTPSHQVTQMGQEVILRCVPISNHLYFYWYRQILGQKVEFLVSFYNNEISEKSEIFDDQFSVERPDGSNFTLKIRSTKLEDSAMYFCATSGTDTQYFGPGTRLTVL.